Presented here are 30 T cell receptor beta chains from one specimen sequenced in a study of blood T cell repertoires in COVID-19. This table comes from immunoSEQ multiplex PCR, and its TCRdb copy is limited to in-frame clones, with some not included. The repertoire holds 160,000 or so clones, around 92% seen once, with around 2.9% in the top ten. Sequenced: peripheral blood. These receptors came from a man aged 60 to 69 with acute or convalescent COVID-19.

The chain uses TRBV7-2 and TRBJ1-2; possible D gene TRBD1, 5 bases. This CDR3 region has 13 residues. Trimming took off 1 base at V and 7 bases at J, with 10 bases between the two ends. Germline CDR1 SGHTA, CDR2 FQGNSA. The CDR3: CASSLVHQGGYTF. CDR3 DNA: TGTGCCAGCAGCTTAGTCCACCAGGGTGGCTACACCTTC.

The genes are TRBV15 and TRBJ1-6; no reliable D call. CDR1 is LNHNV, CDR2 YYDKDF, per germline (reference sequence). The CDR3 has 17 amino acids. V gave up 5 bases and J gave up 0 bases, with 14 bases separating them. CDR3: CATSLRQVSSYNSPLHF. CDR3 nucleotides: TGTGCCACCAGCCTTCGTCAAGTGAGCTCCTATAATTCACCCCTCCACTTT.

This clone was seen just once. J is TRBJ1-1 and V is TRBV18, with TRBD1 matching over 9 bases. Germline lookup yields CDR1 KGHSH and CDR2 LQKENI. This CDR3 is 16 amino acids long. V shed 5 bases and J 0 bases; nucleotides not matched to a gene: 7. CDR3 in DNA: TGTGCCAGCTCATCGGGGACAGGGAGGATGAACACTGAAGCTTTCTTT. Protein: CASSSGTGRMNTEAFF.

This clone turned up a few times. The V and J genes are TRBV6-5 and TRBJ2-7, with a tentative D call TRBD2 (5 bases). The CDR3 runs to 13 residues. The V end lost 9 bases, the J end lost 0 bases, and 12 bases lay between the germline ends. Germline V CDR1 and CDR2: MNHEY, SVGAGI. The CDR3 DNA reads TGTGCCAGTACTCCGGGGAGCTCCTACGAGCAGTACTTC. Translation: CASTPGSSYEQYF.

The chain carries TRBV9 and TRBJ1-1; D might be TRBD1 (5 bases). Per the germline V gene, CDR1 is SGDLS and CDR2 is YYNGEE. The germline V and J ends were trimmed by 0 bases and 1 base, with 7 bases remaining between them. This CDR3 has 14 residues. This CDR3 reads CASSVGDRNTEAFF. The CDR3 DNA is TGTGCCAGCAGCGTAGGCGACAGGAACACTGAAGCTTTCTTT. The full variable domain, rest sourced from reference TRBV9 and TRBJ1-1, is DSGVTQTPKHLITATGQRVTLRCSPRSGDLSVYWYQQSLDQGLQFLIQYYNGEERAKGNILERFSAQQFPDLHSELNLSSLELGDSALYFCASSVGDRNTEAFFGQGTRLTVV.

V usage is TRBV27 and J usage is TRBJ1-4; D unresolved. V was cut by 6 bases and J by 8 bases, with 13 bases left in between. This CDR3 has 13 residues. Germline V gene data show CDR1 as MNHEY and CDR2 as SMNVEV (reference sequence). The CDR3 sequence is CASSEGSREKLFF. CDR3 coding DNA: TGTGCCAGCAGCGAGGGTAGTAGGGAAAAACTGTTTTTT.

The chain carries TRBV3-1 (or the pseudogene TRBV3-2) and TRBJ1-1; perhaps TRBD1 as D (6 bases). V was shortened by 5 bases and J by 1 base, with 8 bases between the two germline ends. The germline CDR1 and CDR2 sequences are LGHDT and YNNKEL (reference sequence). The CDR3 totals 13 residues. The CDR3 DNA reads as TGTGCCAGCAGCAGCAGGGGGAACACTGAAGCTTTCTTT. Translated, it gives CASSSRGNTEAFF.

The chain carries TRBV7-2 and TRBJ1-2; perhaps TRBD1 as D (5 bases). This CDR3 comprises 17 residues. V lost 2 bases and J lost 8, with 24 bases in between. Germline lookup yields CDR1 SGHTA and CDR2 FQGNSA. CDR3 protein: CASSLRDGQGMYGGYTF. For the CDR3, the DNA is TGTGCCAGCAGCTTAAGGGATGGGCAGGGAATGTACGGAGGCTACACCTTC.

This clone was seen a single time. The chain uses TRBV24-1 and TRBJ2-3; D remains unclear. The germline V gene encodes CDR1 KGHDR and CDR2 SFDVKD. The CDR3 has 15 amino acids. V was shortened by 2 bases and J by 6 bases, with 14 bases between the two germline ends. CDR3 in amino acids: CATSDWADITDTQYF. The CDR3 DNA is TGTGCCACCAGTGATTGGGCAGATATAACGGATACGCAGTATTTT.

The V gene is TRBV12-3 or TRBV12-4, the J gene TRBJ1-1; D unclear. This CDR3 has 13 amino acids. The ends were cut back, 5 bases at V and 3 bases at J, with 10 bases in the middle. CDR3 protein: CASSQISYTEAFF. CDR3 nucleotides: TGTGCCAGCAGTCAAATTAGTTACACTGAAGCTTTCTTT.

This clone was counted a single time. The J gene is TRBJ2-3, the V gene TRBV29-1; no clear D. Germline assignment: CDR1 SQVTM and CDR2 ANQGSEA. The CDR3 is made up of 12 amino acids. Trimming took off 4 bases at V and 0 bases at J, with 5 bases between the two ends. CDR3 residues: CSVAYSTDTQYF. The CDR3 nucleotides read TGCAGCGTTGCCTACAGCACAGATACGCAGTATTTT.

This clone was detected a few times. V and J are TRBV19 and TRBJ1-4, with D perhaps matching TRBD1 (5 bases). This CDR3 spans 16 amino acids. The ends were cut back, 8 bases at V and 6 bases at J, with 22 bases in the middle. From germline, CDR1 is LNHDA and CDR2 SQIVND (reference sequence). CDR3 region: CASGLGPGTLHEKLFF. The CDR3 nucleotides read TGTGCCAGTGGCCTCGGGCCCGGGACTCTACATGAAAAACTGTTTTTT.

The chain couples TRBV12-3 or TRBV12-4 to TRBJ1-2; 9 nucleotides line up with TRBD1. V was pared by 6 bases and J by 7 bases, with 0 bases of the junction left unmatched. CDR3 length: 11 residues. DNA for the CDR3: TGTGCCAGCAGGGACAGGGGTGGCTACACCTTC. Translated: CASRDRGGYTF.

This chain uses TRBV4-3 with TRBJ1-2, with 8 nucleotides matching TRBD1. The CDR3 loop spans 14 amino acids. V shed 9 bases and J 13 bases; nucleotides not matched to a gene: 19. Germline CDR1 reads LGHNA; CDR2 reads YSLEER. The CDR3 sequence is CASSKDRVEFDGTF. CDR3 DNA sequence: TGCGCCAGTTCTAAGGACAGGGTGGAGTTTGATGGCACCTTC.

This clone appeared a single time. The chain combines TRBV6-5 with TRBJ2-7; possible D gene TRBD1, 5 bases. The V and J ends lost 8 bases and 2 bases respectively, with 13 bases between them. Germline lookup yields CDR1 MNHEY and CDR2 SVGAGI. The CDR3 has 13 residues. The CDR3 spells CASAGRPAYEQYF. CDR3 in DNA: TGTGCCAGCGCAGGGCGGCCCGCCTACGAGCAGTACTTC.

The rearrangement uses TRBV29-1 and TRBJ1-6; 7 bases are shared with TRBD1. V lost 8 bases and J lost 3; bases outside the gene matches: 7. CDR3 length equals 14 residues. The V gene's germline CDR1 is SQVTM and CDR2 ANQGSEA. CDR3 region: CSFPQGVYNSPLHF. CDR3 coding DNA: TGCAGCTTCCCCCAGGGGGTCTATAATTCACCCCTCCACTTT.

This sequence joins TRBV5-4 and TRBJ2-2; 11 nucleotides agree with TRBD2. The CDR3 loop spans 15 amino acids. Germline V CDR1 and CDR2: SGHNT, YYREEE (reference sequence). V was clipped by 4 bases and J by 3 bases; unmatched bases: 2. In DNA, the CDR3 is TGTGCCAGCAGCCTGGGACTAGCGGACACCGGGGAGCTGTTTTTT. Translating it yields CASSLGLADTGELFF.

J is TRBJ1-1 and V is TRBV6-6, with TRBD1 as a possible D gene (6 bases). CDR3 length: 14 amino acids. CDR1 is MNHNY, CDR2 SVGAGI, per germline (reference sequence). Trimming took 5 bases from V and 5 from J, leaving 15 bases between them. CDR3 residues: CASSITGMGTEAFF. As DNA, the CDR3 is TGTGCCAGCAGTATTACAGGGATGGGAACTGAAGCTTTCTTT.

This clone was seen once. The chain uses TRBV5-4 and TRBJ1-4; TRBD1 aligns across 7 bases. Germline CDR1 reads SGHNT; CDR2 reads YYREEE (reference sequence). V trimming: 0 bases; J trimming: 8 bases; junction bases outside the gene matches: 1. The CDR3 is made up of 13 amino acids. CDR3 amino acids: CASSLGQGEKLFF. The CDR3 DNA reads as TGTGCCAGCAGCTTGGGACAGGGAGAAAAACTGTTTTTT.

The CDR3 loop reads CSVGTHNTEAFF. CDR3 sequence (DNA): TGCAGCGTTGGGACACATAACACTGAAGCTTTCTTT. The rearrangement links TRBV29-1 to TRBJ1-1, with D maybe TRBD1 (5 bases). Germline CDR1 is SQVTM and CDR2 is ANQGSEA. Trimming took 4 bases from V and 2 from J, leaving 8 bases between them. This CDR3 spans 12 amino acids.

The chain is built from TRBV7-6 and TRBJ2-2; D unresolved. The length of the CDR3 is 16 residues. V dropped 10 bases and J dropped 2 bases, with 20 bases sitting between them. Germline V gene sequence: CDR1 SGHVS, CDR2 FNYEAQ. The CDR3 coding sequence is TGTGCCATCTTTGCCTCTAGAGAAACTAACACCGGGGAGCTGTTTTTT. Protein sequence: CAIFASRETNTGELFF. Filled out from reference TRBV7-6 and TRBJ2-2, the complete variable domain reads GAGVSQSPRYKVTKRGQDVALRCDPISGHVSLYWYRQALGQGPEFLTYFNYEAQQDKSGLPNDRFSAERPEGSISTLTIQRTEQRDSAMYRCAIFASRETNTGELFFGEGSRLTVL.

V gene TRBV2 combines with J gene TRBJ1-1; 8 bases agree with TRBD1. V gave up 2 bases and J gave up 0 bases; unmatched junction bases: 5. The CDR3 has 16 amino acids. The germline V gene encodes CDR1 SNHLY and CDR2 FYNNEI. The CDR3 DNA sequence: TGTGCCAGCAGTGAAAACCAGGGGGCGGTGAACACTGAAGCTTTCTTT. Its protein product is CASSENQGAVNTEAFF.

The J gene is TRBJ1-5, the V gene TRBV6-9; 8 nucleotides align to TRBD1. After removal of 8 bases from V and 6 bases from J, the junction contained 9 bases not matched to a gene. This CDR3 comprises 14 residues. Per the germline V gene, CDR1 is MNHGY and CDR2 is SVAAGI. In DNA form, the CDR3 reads TGTGCCAGCCGCCCGACAGGGGACATTCAGCCCCAGCATTTT. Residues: CASRPTGDIQPQHF.

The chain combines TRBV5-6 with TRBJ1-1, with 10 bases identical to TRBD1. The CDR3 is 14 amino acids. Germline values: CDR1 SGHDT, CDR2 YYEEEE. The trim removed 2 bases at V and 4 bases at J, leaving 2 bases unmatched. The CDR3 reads CASSFWDRGTEAFF. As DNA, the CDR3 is TGTGCCAGCAGCTTCTGGGACAGGGGCACTGAAGCTTTCTTT.

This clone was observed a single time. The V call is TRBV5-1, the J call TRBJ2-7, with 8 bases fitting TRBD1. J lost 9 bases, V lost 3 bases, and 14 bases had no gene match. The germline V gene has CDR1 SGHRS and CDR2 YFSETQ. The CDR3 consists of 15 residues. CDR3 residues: CASSSVGQGAPGQYF. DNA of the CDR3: TGCGCCAGCAGCTCGGTGGGGCAGGGGGCCCCCGGGCAGTACTTC. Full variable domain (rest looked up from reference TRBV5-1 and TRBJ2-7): KAGVTQTPRYLIKTRGQQVTLSCSPISGHRSVSWYQQTPGQGLQFLFEYFSETQRNKGNFPGRFSGRQFSNSRSEMNVSTLELGDSALYLCASSSVGQGAPGQYFGPGTRLTVT.

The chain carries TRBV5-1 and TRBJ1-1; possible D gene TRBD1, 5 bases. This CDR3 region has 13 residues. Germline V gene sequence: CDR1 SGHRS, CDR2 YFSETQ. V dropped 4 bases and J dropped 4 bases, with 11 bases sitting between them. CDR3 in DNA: TGCGCCAGCAGCGTCGCAGGGCCCACTGAAGCTTTCTTT. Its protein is CASSVAGPTEAFF.

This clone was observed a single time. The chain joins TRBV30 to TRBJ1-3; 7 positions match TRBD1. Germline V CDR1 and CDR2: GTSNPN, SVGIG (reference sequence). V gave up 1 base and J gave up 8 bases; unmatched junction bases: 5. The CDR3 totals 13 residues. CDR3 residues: CAWSAGTVDTIYF. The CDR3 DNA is TGTGCCTGGAGTGCCGGGACAGTCGACACCATATATTTT.

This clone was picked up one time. The CDR3 spells CASSPTGGNQPQHF. The DNA of the CDR3 is TGTGCCAGCAGTCCCACGGGGGGCAATCAGCCCCAGCATTTT. The chain recombines TRBV27 with TRBJ1-5; TRBD1 is a possible D gene (5 bases). Germline V gene lookup returns CDR1 MNHEY and CDR2 SMNVEV (reference sequence). V dropped 5 bases and J dropped 2 bases, with 10 bases sitting between them. This CDR3 comprises 14 residues.

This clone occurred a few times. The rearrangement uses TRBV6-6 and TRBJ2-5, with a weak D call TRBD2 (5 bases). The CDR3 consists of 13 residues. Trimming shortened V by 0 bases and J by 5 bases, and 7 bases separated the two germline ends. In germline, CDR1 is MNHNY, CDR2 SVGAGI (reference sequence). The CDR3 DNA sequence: TGTGCCAGCAGTTACTCGACGGGGGAGACCCAGTACTTC. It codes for CASSYSTGETQYF.

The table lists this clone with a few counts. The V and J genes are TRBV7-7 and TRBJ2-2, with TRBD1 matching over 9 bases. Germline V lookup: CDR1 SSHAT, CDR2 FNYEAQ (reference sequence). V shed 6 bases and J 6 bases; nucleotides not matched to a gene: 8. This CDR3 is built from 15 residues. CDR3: CASSSGTGMSGELFF. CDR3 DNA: TGTGCCAGCAGTTCCGGGACAGGGATGTCCGGGGAGCTGTTTTTT.